This T cell receptor (beta chain) was retrieved from a study of CD8+ T cells in alopecia areata. Described treatment: oral pan-JAK inhibitor, 5-10 mg twice daily. Collection of lesional scalp punch biopsies and peripheral blood was performed in alopecia areata patients. Extraction of RNA preceded its reverse transcription into cDNA, which served as the sequencing template. Here immunoSEQ multiplex PCR was the method, and the copy in TCRdb shows in-frame clones only, minus some. The repertoire has under 20,000 clones, 59% of them found once; the top ten carry 7% to 10%. Germline assignment: CDR1 SGHRS and CDR2 YFSETQ. The ends were cut back, 3 bases at V and 3 bases at J, with 13 bases in the middle. This CDR3 has 15 amino acids.

Specimen: skin, collected at week 4, from a patient treated with tofacitinib. The chain employs TRBV5-1 and TRBJ1-5; D gene ambiguous. The TCR was taken from a human donor with alopecia areata. The CDR3 loop reads CASSSRGRHNQPQHF. Here the CDR3 DNA reads TGCGCCAGCAGCTCGCGGGGAAGGCACAATCAGCCCCAGCATTTT.